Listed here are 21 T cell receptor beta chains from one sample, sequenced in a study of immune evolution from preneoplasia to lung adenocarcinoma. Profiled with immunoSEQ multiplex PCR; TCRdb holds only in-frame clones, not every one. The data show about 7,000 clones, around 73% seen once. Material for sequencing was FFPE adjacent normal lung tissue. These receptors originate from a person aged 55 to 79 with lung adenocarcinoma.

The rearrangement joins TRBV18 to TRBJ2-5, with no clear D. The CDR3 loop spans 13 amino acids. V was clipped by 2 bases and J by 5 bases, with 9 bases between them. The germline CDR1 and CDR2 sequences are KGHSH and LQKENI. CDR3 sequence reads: CASSPVDRETQYF. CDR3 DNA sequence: TGTGCCAGCTCACCAGTTGATCGCGAGACCCAGTACTTC.

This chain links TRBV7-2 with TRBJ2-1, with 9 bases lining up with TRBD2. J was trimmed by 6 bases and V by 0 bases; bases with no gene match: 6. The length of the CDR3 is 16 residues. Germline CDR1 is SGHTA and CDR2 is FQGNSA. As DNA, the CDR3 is TGTGCCAGCAGCTTAGCTAGCGGGAGCCGTGGCAATGAGCAGTTCTTC. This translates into CASSLASGSRGNEQFF.

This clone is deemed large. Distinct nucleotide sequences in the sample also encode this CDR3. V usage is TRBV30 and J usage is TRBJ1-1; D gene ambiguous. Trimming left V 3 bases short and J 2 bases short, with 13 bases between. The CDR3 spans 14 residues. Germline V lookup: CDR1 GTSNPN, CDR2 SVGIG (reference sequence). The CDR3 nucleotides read TGTGCCTGGAGAGGGCAAGGAGGAAACACTGAAGCTTTCTTT. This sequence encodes CAWRGQGGNTEAFF.

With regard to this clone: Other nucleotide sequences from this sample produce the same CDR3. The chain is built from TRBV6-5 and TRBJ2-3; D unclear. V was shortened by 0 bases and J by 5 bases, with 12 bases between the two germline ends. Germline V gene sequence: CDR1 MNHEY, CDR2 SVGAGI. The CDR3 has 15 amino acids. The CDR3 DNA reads TGTGCCAGCAGTTACTCGGGCGGATTGGGAGATACGCAGTATTTT. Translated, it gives CASSYSGGLGDTQYF.

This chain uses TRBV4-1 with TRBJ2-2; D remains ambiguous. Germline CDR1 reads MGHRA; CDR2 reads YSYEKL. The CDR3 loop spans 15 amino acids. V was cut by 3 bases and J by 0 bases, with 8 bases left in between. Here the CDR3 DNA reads TGCGCCAGCAGCCATCGGGTGACGAACACCGGGGAGCTGTTTTTT. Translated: CASSHRVTNTGELFF.

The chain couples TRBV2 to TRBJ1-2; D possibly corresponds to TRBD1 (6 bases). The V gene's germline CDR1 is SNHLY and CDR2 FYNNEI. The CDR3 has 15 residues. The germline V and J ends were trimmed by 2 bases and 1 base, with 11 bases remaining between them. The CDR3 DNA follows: TGTGCCAGCAGTGAATTGTCAGGGGATAACTATGGCTACACCTTC. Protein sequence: CASSELSGDNYGYTF.

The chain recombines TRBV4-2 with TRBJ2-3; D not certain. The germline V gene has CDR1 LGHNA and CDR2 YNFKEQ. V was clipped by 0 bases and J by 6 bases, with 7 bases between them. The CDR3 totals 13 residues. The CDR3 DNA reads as TGTGCCAGCAGCCAAGATCCCGGGGATACGCAGTATTTT. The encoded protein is CASSQDPGDTQYF.

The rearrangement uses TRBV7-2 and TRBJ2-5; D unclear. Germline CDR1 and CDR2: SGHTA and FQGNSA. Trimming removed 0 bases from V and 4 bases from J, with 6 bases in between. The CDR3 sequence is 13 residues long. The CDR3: CASSLAGLETQYF. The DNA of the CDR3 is TGTGCCAGCAGCTTAGCAGGGCTAGAGACCCAGTACTTC.

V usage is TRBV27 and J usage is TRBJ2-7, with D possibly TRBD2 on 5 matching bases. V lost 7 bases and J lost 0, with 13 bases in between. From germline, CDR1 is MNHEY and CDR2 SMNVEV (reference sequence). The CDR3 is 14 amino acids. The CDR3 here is CASKLVPTSYEQYF. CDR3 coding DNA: TGTGCCAGCAAACTAGTACCGACCTCCTACGAGCAGTACTTC.

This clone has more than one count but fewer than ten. The CDR3 reads CASAQMQGFNYGYTF. CDR3 DNA sequence: TGTGCCAGCGCCCAGATGCAGGGGTTTAACTATGGCTACACCTTC. V usage is TRBV27 and J usage is TRBJ1-2, with a possible D match to TRBD1 (6 bases). V was shortened by 8 bases and J by 1 base, with 17 bases between the two germline ends. The CDR3 runs to 15 residues. CDR1 MNHEY and CDR2 SMNVEV come from the germline V gene (reference sequence).

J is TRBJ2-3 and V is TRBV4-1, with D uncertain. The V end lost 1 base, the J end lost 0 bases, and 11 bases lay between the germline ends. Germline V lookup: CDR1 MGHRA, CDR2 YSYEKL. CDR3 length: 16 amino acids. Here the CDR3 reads CASSQADGPSTDTQYF. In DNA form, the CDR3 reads TGCGCCAGCAGCCAAGCTGACGGACCGAGCACAGATACGCAGTATTTT.

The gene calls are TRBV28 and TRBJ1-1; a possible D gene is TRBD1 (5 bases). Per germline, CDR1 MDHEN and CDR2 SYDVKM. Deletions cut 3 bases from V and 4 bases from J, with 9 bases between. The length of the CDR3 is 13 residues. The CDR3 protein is CASSLGEATEAFF. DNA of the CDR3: TGTGCCAGCAGTTTGGGGGAGGCCACTGAAGCTTTCTTT.

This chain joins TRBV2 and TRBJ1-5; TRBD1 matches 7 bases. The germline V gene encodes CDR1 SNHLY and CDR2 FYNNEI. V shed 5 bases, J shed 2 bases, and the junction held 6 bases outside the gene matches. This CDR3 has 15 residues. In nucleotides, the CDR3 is TGTGCCAGCAGTAAAACAGGGGCGGGCAATCAGCCCCAGCATTTT. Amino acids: CASSKTGAGNQPQHF. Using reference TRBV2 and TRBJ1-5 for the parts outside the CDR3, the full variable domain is EPEVTQTPSHQVTQMGQEVILRCVPISNHLYFYWYRQILGQKVEFLVSFYNNEISEKSEIFDDQFSVERPDGSNFTLKIRSTKLEDSAMYFCASSKTGAGNQPQHFGDGTRLSIL.

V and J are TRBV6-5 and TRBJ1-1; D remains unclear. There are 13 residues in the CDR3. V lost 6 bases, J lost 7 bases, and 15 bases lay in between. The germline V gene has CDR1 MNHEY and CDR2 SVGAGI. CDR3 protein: CASRRAELLEAFF. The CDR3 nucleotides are TGTGCCAGCAGAAGGGCAGAACTCCTTGAAGCTTTCTTT.

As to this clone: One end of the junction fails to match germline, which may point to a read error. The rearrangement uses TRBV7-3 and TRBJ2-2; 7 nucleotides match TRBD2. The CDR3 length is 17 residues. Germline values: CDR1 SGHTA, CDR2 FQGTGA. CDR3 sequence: CASSLWVGGSDHRGAVF. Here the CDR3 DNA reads TGTGCCAGCAGCTTATGGGTTGGCGGGAGTGATCACCGGGGAGCTGTTTTT.

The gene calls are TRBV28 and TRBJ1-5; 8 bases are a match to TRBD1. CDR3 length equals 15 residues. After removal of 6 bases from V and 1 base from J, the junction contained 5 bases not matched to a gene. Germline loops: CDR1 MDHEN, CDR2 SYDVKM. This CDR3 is CASSQGARSNQPQHF. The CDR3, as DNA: TGTGCCAGCAGCCAGGGGGCGCGAAGCAATCAGCCCCAGCATTTT.

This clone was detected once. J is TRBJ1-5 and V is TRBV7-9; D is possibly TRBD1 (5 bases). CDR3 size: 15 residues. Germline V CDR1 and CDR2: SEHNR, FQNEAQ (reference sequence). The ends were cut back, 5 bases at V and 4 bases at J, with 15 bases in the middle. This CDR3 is CASSPGGTTNQPQHF. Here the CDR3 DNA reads TGTGCCAGCAGCCCAGGTGGGACGACAAATCAGCCCCAGCATTTT. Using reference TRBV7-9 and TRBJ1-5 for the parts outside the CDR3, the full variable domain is DTGVSQNPRHKITKRGQNVTFRCDPISEHNRLYWYRQTLGQGPEFLTYFQNEAQLEKSRLLSDRFSAERPKGSFSTLEIQRTEQGDSAMYLCASSPGGTTNQPQHFGDGTRLSIL.

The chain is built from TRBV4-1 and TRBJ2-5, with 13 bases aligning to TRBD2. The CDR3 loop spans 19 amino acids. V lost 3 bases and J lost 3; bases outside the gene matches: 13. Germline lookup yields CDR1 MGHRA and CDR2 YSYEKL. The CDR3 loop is CASSHPGLAGAIGKETQYF. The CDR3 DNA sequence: TGCGCCAGCAGCCACCCCGGACTAGCGGGAGCCATCGGAAAAGAGACCCAGTACTTC.

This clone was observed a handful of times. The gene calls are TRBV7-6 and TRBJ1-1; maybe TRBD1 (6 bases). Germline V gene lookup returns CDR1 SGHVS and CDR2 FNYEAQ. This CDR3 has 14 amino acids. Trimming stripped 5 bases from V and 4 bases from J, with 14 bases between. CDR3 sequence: CASSPIQGFTEAFF. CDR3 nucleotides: TGTGCCAGCAGCCCTATACAGGGTTTCACTGAAGCTTTCTTT.

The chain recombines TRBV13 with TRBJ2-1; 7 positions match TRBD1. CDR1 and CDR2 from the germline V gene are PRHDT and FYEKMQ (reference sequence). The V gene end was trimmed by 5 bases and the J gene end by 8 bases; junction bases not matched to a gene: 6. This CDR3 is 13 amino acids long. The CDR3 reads CASSPGGVHEQFF. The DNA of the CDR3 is TGTGCCAGCAGCCCAGGGGGAGTACATGAGCAGTTCTTC.

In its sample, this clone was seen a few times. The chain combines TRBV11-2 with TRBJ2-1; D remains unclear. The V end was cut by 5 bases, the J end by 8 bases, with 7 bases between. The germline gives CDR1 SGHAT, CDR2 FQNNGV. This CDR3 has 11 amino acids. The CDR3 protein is CASSHQDEQFF. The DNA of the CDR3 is TGTGCCAGCAGCCACCAGGATGAGCAGTTCTTC.